One sample yielded the 7 T cell receptor beta chains listed below, sequenced in a study of shared clonotypes between healthy human individuals. The repertoire was sequenced with immunoSEQ multiplex PCR; TCRdb's copy has only in-frame clones and lacks some. The data hold approximately 470,000 clones, with roughly 80% observed a single time. The sample comprised PBMCs. The source is a woman in her 40s in good health. Some clones in this sample may be carry-over from other donors' samples.

V gene TRBV5-1 combines with J gene TRBJ2-7, with 11 bases identical to TRBD1. The J segment lost 6 bases and the V segment lost 4 bases, leaving 9 bases of the junction unmatched. Germline V CDR1 and CDR2: SGHRS, YFSETQ. This CDR3 comprises 15 residues. The CDR3 reads CASSQAGTGGSEQYF. The CDR3 DNA reads as TGCGCCAGCAGCCAAGCCGGGACAGGGGGTTCCGAGCAGTACTTC. Based on the CDR3 plus reference TRBV5-1 and TRBJ2-7, the full variable domain is KAGVTQTPRYLIKTRGQQVTLSCSPISGHRSVSWYQQTPGQGLQFLFEYFSETQRNKGNFPGRFSGRQFSNSRSEMNVSTLELGDSALYLCASSQAGTGGSEQYFGPGTRLTVT.

The chain is built from TRBV19 and TRBJ1-5; TRBD1 agrees at 7 bases. CDR3 length: 16 amino acids. The germline CDR1 and CDR2 sequences are LNHDA and SQIVND (reference sequence). After removal of 6 bases from V and 1 base from J, the junction contained 9 bases not matched to a gene. CDR3 DNA: TGTGCCAGTAGGAATAGGGGGCAGGGAAGCAATCAGCCCCAGCATTTT. Translation: CASRNRGQGSNQPQHF.

On this clone itself: A far larger clone is only one base removed, so a read error is likely. This sequence joins TRBV28 and TRBJ2-5; unclear D gene. The J call may be incorrect, as the DNA end agrees better with TRBJ2-7. Germline V gene lookup returns CDR1 MDHEN and CDR2 SYDVKM. CDR3 size: 12 residues. CDR3 nucleotide sequence: TGTGCCAGCACCAAACCCTGCTACGAGCAGTACTTC. It specifies CASTKPCYEQYF.

The J gene is TRBJ1-1, the V gene TRBV5-4, with TRBD1 as a possible D gene (5 bases). Per the germline V gene, CDR1 is SGHNT and CDR2 is YYREEE (reference sequence). V dropped 0 bases and J dropped 0 bases, with 15 bases sitting between them. This CDR3 comprises 17 residues. The CDR3 loop reads CASSLGGEGPMNTEAFF. In DNA form, the CDR3 reads TGTGCCAGCAGCTTGGGGGGGGAGGGGCCGATGAACACTGAAGCTTTCTTT.

This clone appeared a single time. The CDR3 is CASSQPSAGTSVYEQFF. In DNA, the CDR3 is TGCGCCAGCAGCCAACCCTCAGCCGGGACTAGCGTGTATGAGCAGTTCTTC. The V call is TRBV4-1, the J call TRBJ2-1; 10 bases align to TRBD2. After removal of 2 bases from V and 8 bases from J, the junction contained 12 bases not matched to a gene. This CDR3 contains 17 residues. In germline, CDR1 is MGHRA, CDR2 YSYEKL.

The chain is built from TRBV5-1 and TRBJ1-4, with 7 bases aligning to TRBD1. Germline-derived CDR1 and CDR2 are SGHRS and YFSETQ. The CDR3 length is 16 residues. J was trimmed by 2 bases and V by 2 bases; bases with no gene match: 6. In DNA form, the CDR3 reads TGCGCCAGCAGCTTATGGGCAGGGGGTACTAATGAAAAACTGTTTTTT. The encoded protein is CASSLWAGGTNEKLFF.

The chain couples TRBV7-9 to TRBJ2-5; TRBD1 agrees at 11 bases. CDR1 SEHNR and CDR2 FQNEAQ come from the germline V gene (reference sequence). There are 17 residues in the CDR3. V was clipped by 6 bases and J by 4 bases; unmatched bases: 13. CDR3 nucleotides: TGTGCCAGCAGTTTGGACAGGGGGCGGAACGTCGGAGAGACCCAGTACTTC. Translating it yields CASSLDRGRNVGETQYF.